Listed below are T cell receptor beta chains from one sample, sequenced in a study of blood T cell repertoires in COVID-19. Assay used: immunoSEQ multiplex PCR; TCRdb lists only in-frame clones, some missing. Altogether 14,000 to 15,000 clones are present, 86% being singletons, with the ten largest covering around a sixth. The sample comprised peripheral blood. The receptors derive from a human donor in a cohort sampled during active COVID-19. Each CDR3 is given without its conserved first and last residue. The order of the fields is J gene, V gene, CDR3 protein.

TRBJ1-1 | TRBV19 | ASSIVAGSTEAF
TRBJ1-1 | TRBV6-2/TRBV6-3 | ASSYGGFRSTEAF
TRBJ2-5 | TRBV2 | ASHRGMVSGETQY
TRBJ2-1 | TRBV21-1 | ASSKNPMTGLFNEQF
TRBJ2-7 | TRBV12-5 | ASGTRGHYEQY
TRBJ1-5 | TRBV18 | ASSPTAGRSQH
TRBJ1-2 | TRBV4-1 | ASSQDARVSYT
TRBJ2-4 | TRBV19 | ASSIGQLAKNIQY
TRBJ2-7 | TRBV10-3 | AINPGTGVIYEQY
TRBJ1-2 | TRBV4-3 | ASSQFDTSPLGYT
TRBJ2-3 | TRBV2 | ASKLGGGPLYTQY
TRBJ1-6 | TRBV5-6 | ASSLWANSPLH
TRBJ2-7 | TRBV19 | ASSVGTGTYEQY
TRBJ2-7 | TRBV19 | ASSLLAGGNTGEQY
TRBJ2-1 | TRBV25-1 | ASGDRGLNNEQF
TRBJ1-6 | TRBV2 | ASSEEVQGFSPLH
TRBJ1-4 | TRBV5-1 | ASRGGQGLTNEKLF
TRBJ1-1 | TRBV19 | ASSWAGGHQNTEAF
TRBJ2-1 | TRBV5-1 | ASSPQTSLSYNEQF
TRBJ1-6 | TRBV3-1/TRBV3-2 | ASSPRDRGSPLH
TRBJ2-7 | TRBV12-5 | ASGFSSGGSYEQY
TRBJ1-2 | TRBV3-1/TRBV3-2 | ASSQAGGQGYGYT
TRBJ2-7 | TRBV7-9 | ASSPNDRDYYEQY
TRBJ1-1 | TRBV12-3/TRBV12-4 | ASSFGTRGEAF
TRBJ1-2 | TRBV28 | ASSADTVLTGGYT
TRBJ2-5 | TRBV4-1 | ASSQGGQGETQY
TRBJ1-6 | TRBV2 | ASRQGSYNSPLH